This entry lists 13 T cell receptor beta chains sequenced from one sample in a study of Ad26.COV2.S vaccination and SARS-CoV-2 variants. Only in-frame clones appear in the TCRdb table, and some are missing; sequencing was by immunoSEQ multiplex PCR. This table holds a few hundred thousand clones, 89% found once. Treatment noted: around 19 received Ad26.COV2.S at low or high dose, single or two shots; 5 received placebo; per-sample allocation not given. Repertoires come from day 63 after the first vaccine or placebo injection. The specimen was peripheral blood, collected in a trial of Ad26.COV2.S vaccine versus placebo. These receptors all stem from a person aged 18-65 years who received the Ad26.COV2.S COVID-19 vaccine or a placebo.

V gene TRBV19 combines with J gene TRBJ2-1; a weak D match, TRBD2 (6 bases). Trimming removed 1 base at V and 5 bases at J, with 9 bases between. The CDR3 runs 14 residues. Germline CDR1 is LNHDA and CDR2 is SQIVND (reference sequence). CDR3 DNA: TGTGCCAGTAGTATAGGAGCGGGCAACAATGAGCAGTTCTTC. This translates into CASSIGAGNNEQFF.

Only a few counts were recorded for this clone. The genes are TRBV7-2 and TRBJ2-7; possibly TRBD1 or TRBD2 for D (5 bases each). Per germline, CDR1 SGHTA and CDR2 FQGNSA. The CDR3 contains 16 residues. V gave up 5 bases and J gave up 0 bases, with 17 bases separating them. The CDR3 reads CASSPSSAGTSYEQYF. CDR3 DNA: TGTGCCAGCAGCCCCTCGTCGGCAGGGACCTCCTACGAGCAGTACTTC. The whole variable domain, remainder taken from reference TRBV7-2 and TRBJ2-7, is GAGVSQSPSNKVTEKGKDVELRCDPISGHTALYWYRQSLGQGLEFLIYFQGNSAPDKSGLPSDRFSAERTGGSVSTLTIQRTQQEDSAVYLCASSPSSAGTSYEQYFGPGTRLTVT.

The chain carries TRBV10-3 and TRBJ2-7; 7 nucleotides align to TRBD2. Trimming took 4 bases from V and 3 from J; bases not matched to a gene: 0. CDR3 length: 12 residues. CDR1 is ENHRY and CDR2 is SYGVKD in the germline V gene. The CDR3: CAISGGGYEQYF. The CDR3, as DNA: TGTGCCATCAGTGGCGGGGGCTACGAGCAGTACTTC.

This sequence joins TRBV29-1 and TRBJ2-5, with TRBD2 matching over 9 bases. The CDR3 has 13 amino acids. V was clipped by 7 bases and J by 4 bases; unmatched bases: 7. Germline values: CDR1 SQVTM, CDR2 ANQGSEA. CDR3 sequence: CSAEGGRGETQYF. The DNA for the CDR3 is TGCAGCGCCGAGGGCGGGAGGGGAGAGACCCAGTACTTC. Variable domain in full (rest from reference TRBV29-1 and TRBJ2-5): SAVISQKPSRDICQRGTSLTIQCQVDSQVTMMFWYRQQPGQSLTLIATANQGSEATYESGFVIDKFPISRPNLTFSTLTVSNMSPEDSSIYLCSAEGGRGETQYFGPGTRLLVL.

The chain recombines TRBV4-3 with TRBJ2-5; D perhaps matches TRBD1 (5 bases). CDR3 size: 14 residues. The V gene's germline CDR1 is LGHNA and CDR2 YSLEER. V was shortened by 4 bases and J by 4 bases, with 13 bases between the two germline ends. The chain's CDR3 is CASSPQGRGETQYF. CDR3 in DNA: TGCGCCAGCAGCCCTCAGGGCAGAGGAGAGACCCAGTACTTC.

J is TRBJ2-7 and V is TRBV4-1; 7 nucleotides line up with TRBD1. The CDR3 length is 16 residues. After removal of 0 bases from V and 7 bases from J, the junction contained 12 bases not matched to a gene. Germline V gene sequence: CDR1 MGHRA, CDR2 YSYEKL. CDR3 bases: TGCGCCAGCAGCCAAGAAAGGGACAGCCAAGTCGTGGAGCAGTACTTC. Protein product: CASSQERDSQVVEQYF.

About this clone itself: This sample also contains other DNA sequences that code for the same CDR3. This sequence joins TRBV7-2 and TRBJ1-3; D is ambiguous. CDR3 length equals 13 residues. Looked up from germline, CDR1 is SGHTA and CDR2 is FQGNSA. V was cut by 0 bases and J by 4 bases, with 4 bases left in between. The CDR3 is CASSLAGGNTIYF. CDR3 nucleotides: TGTGCCAGCAGCTTAGCCGGGGGAAACACCATATATTTT. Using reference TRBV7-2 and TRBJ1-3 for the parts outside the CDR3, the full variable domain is GAGVSQSPSNKVTEKGKDVELRCDPISGHTALYWYRQSLGQGLEFLIYFQGNSAPDKSGLPSDRFSAERTGGSVSTLTIQRTQQEDSAVYLCASSLAGGNTIYFGEGSWLTVV.

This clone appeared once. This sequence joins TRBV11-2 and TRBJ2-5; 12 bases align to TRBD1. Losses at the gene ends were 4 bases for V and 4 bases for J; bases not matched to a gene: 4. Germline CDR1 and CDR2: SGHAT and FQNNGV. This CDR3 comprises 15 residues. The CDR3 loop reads CASSSGQGARETQYF. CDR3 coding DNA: TGTGCCAGCAGCTCGGGACAGGGGGCCAGAGAGACCCAGTACTTC.

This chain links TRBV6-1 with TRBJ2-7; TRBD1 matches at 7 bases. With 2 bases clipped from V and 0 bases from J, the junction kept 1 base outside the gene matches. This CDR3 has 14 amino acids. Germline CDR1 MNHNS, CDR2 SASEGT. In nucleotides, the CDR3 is TGTGCCAGCAGTGAAAGGGGGCTCTCCTACGAGCAGTACTTC. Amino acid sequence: CASSERGLSYEQYF.

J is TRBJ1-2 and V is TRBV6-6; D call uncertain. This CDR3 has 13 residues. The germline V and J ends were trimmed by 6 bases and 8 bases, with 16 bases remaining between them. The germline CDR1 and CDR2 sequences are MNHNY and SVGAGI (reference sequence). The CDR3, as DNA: TGTGCCAGCAGCCTTGACCGCTATGGGGGCTACACCTTC. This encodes CASSLDRYGGYTF.

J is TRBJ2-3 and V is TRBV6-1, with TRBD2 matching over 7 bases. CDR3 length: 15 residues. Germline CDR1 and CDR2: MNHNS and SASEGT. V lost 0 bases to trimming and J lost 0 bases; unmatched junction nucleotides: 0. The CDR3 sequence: CASSEASGSTDTQYF. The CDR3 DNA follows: TGTGCCAGCAGTGAAGCTAGCGGGAGCACAGATACGCAGTATTTT.

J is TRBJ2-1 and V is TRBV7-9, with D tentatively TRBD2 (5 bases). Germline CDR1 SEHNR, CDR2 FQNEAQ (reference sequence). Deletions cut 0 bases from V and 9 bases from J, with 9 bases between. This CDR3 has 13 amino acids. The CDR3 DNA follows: TGTGCCAGCAGCTTAGCGGGAGCCCCTGAGCAGTTCTTC. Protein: CASSLAGAPEQFF. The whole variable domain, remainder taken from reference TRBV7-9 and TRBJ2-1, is DTGVSQNPRHKITKRGQNVTFRCDPISEHNRLYWYRQTLGQGPEFLTYFQNEAQLEKSRLLSDRFSAERPKGSFSTLEIQRTEQGDSAMYLCASSLAGAPEQFFGPGTRLTVL.

The CDR3 is CAISDSGRVGEQYF. CDR3 nucleotide sequence: TGTGCCATCAGTGACTCGGGCAGGGTGGGTGAGCAGTACTTC. V usage is TRBV10-3 and J usage is TRBJ2-7, with TRBD1 as a possible D gene (5 bases). This CDR3 is built from 14 residues. Deletions cut 3 bases from V and 7 bases from J, with 16 bases between. Germline V gives CDR1 ENHRY, CDR2 SYGVKD.